These T cell receptor beta chains were read from a single sample in a study of Ad26.COV2.S vaccination and SARS-CoV-2 variants. TCRdb's table, derived via immunoSEQ multiplex PCR, lists solely in-frame clones and lacks some. The table records roughly 380,000 clones, 92% of them present only once. Material: peripheral blood, obtained after recovery from COVID-19. Every receptor here comes from a human donor who had recovered from COVID-19. Both conserved end residues are trimmed from each CDR3. The order of the fields is clone size, J gene, V gene, CDR3 protein. Expanded clones get a size class; other rows say once, few or many, or leave the size out.

abundance: .; j_gene: TRBJ1-5; v_gene: TRBV12-5; CDR3aa: ASGLSNQPQH
abundance: .; j_gene: TRBJ2-7; v_gene: TRBV6-2/TRBV6-3; CDR3aa: ASSYSRRGYSYEQY
abundance: once; j_gene: TRBJ2-5; v_gene: TRBV6-5; CDR3aa: ASRGSGGRETQY
abundance: .; j_gene: TRBJ1-4; v_gene: TRBV28; CDR3aa: ASSLSPTNEKLF
abundance: .; j_gene: TRBJ2-5; v_gene: TRBV5-1; CDR3aa: ASSLARGPAQETQY
abundance: .; j_gene: TRBJ1-1; v_gene: TRBV19; CDR3aa: ASSVGPNTEAF
abundance: .; j_gene: TRBJ2-7; v_gene: TRBV5-4; CDR3aa: ASSFLDGGTYEQY
abundance: .; j_gene: TRBJ2-1; v_gene: TRBV5-4; CDR3aa: ASTFGSYNEQF
abundance: .; j_gene: TRBJ2-1; v_gene: TRBV5-4; CDR3aa: ASSPGGTGKNEQF
abundance: .; j_gene: TRBJ1-1; v_gene: TRBV10-1; CDR3aa: ASSVVGGRVGTEAF
abundance: .; j_gene: TRBJ2-2; v_gene: TRBV6-5; CDR3aa: ASSYGTVTNTGELF
abundance: .; j_gene: TRBJ1-4; v_gene: TRBV4-1; CDR3aa: ASSQDWAGVGEREKLF
abundance: .; j_gene: TRBJ2-3; v_gene: TRBV6-4; CDR3aa: ASSVRRGGPDTQY
abundance: .; j_gene: TRBJ2-1; v_gene: TRBV6-5; CDR3aa: ASSYLPNNEQF
abundance: once; j_gene: TRBJ2-5; v_gene: TRBV6-5; CDR3aa: ASSYVGLQETQY
abundance: .; j_gene: TRBJ1-1; v_gene: TRBV27; CDR3aa: ASSLETGGGTEAF
abundance: .; j_gene: TRBJ1-1; v_gene: TRBV27; CDR3aa: ASSLSPISPEAF
abundance: .; j_gene: TRBJ2-5; v_gene: TRBV19; CDR3aa: ASSVTSGAQETQY
abundance: .; j_gene: TRBJ1-4; v_gene: TRBV19; CDR3aa: ASSLWKDEKLF
abundance: .; j_gene: TRBJ1-1; v_gene: TRBV5-1; CDR3aa: ASSLEGGGLTEAF
abundance: .; j_gene: TRBJ1-1; v_gene: TRBV5-5; CDR3aa: ASSLAWPTNTEAF
abundance: .; j_gene: TRBJ2-7; v_gene: TRBV5-6; CDR3aa: ASSLQGEQY
abundance: .; j_gene: TRBJ1-2; v_gene: TRBV6-1; CDR3aa: ASSEGVLGTGGYT
abundance: .; j_gene: TRBJ1-3; v_gene: TRBV7-2; CDR3aa: ASSLGAGAPGNTIY
abundance: .; j_gene: TRBJ1-1; v_gene: TRBV28; CDR3aa: ASSPPGGTEAF
abundance: .; j_gene: TRBJ2-1; v_gene: TRBV27; CDR3aa: ASSRDRGEQF
abundance: .; j_gene: TRBJ2-3; v_gene: TRBV24-1; CDR3aa: ATSDPGTQGFDTQY
abundance: once; j_gene: TRBJ2-1; v_gene: TRBV10-3; CDR3aa: AISDVRRLGNEQF
abundance: .; j_gene: TRBJ2-5; v_gene: TRBV27; CDR3aa: ASSFSRQGTQY
abundance: .; j_gene: TRBJ1-5; v_gene: TRBV7-2; CDR3aa: ASSLVTGENQPQH
abundance: .; j_gene: TRBJ1-6; v_gene: TRBV5-5; CDR3aa: ASSSGTADNSPLH
abundance: .; j_gene: TRBJ1-1; v_gene: TRBV5-1; CDR3aa: ASSWATGDTEAF
abundance: .; j_gene: TRBJ2-7; v_gene: TRBV9; CDR3aa: ASSPSGTDYYEQY
abundance: .; j_gene: TRBJ2-7; v_gene: TRBV3-1/TRBV3-2; CDR3aa: ASSQGGLLGIGGEQY
abundance: .; j_gene: TRBJ1-1; v_gene: TRBV10-1; CDR3aa: ASSESAAGPGGAF
abundance: .; j_gene: TRBJ1-4; v_gene: TRBV15; CDR3aa: ATSRVITGPVGEKLF
abundance: .; j_gene: TRBJ1-1; v_gene: TRBV6-5; CDR3aa: ASSYPGTREAF
abundance: .; j_gene: TRBJ2-2; v_gene: TRBV2; CDR3aa: ASSDIINTGELF
abundance: .; j_gene: TRBJ2-3; v_gene: TRBV20-1; CDR3aa: SADTQY
abundance: .; j_gene: TRBJ2-7; v_gene: TRBV6-6; CDR3aa: ASTTTAQGASYEQY
abundance: .; j_gene: TRBJ2-5; v_gene: TRBV10-1; CDR3aa: ASSPGTRGEETQY
abundance: .; j_gene: TRBJ2-7; v_gene: TRBV11-2; CDR3aa: ASSLVVQGGTYEQY
abundance: .; j_gene: TRBJ1-1; v_gene: TRBV4-3; CDR3aa: ASSQDPTGTEAF
abundance: .; j_gene: TRBJ2-1; v_gene: TRBV29-1; CDR3aa: SVGGYTEQF
abundance: .; j_gene: TRBJ2-6; v_gene: TRBV13; CDR3aa: ASSLGRASGANVLT
abundance: .; j_gene: TRBJ1-1; v_gene: TRBV2; CDR3aa: ATWGGTEAF
abundance: once; j_gene: TRBJ2-1; v_gene: TRBV7-2; CDR3aa: ASSPTGQKDNEQF
abundance: .; j_gene: TRBJ1-2; v_gene: TRBV25-1; CDR3aa: ASSESIGPIYGYT
abundance: .; j_gene: TRBJ2-7; v_gene: TRBV7-2; CDR3aa: ASSLGLAGYEQY
abundance: few; j_gene: TRBJ1-2; v_gene: TRBV6-4; CDR3aa: ASSDELNGYT
abundance: .; j_gene: TRBJ2-7; v_gene: TRBV5-6; CDR3aa: ASSLGIGGYYEQY
abundance: .; j_gene: TRBJ2-7; v_gene: TRBV3-1/TRBV3-2; CDR3aa: ASSQGLAGDYEQY
abundance: once; j_gene: TRBJ1-3; v_gene: TRBV6-1; CDR3aa: ASSEAGVSGNTIY